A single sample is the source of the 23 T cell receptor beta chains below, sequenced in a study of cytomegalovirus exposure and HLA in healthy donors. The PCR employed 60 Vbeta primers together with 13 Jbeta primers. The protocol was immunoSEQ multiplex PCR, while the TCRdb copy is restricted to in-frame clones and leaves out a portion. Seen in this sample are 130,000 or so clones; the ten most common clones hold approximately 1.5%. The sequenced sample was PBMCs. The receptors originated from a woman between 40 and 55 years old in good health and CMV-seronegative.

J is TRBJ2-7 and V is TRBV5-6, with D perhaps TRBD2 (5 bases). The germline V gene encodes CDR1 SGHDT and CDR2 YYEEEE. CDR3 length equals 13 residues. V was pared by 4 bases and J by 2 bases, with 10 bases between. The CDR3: CASSEPRAYEQYV. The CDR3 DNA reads TGTGCCAGCAGCGAACCGCGGGCCTACGAGCAGTACGTC.

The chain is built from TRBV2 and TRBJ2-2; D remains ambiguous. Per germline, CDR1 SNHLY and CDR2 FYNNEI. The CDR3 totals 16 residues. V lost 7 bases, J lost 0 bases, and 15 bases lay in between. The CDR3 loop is CASTSSASANTGELFF. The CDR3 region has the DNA TGTGCCAGCACGTCCTCGGCTAGTGCGAACACCGGGGAGCTGTTTTTT.

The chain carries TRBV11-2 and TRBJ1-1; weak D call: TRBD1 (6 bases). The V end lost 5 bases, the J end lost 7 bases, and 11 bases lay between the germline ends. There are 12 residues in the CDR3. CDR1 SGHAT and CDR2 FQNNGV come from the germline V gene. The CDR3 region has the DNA TGTGCCAGCAGCCGAGGACAGAATGAAGCTTTCTTT. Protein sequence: CASSRGQNEAFF.

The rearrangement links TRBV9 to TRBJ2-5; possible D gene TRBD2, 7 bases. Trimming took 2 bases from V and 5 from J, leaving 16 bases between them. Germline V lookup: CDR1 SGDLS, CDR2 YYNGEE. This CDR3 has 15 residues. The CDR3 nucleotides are TGTGCCAGCAGCGTCCGACCACAGGGAGGGGAGACCCAGTACTTC. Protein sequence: CASSVRPQGGETQYF.

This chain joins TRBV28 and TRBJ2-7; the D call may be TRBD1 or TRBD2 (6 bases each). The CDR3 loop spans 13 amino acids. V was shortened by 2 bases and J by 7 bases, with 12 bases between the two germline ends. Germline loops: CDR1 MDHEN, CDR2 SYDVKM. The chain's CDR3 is CASSLTGAGEQYV. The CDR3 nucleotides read TGTGCCAGCAGTTTAACGGGGGCGGGGGAGCAGTACGTC.

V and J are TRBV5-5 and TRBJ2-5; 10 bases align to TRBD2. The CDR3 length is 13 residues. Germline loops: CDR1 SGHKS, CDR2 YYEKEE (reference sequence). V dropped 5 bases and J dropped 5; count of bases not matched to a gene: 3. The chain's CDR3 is CASRGLARETQYF. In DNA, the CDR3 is TGTGCCAGCAGGGGACTAGCGCGGGAGACCCAGTACTTC.

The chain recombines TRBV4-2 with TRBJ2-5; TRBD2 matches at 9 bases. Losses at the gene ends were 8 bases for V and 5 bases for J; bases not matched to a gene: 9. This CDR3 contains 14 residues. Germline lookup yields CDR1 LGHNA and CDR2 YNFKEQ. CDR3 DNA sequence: TGTGCCAGCGCGGCGGGGGGGCCCCGGGAGACCCAGTACTTC. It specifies CASAAGGPRETQYF.

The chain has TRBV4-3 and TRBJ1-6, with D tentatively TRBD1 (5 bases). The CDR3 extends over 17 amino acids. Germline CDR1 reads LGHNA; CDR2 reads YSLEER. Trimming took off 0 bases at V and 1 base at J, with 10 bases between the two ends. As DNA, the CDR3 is TGCGCCAGCAGCCAAGAACGGGCAGGGTCCTATAATTCACCCCTCCACTTT. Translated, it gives CASSQERAGSYNSPLHF.

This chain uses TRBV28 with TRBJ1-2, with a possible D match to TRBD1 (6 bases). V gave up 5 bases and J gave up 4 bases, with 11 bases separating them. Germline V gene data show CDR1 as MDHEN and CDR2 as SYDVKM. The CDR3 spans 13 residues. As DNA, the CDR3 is TGTGCCAGCAGTGGGGGCGATGGCTATGGCTACACCTTC. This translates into CASSGGDGYGYTF.

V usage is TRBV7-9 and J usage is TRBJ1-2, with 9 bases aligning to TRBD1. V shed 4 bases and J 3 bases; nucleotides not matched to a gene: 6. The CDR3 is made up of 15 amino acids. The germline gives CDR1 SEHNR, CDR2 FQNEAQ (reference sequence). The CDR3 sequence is CASSSWDRVDYGYTF. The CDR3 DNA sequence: TGTGCCAGCAGCTCCTGGGACAGGGTGGACTATGGCTACACCTTC.

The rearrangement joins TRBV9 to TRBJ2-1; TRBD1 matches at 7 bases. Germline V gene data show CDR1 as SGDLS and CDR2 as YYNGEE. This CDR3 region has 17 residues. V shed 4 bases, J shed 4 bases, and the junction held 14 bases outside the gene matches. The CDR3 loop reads CASSPPPSQGLYNEQFF. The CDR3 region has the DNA TGTGCCAGCAGCCCTCCCCCCTCACAGGGGCTATACAATGAGCAGTTCTTC. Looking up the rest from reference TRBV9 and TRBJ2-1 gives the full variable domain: DSGVTQTPKHLITATGQRVTLRCSPRSGDLSVYWYQQSLDQGLQFLIQYYNGEERAKGNILERFSAQQFPDLHSELNLSSLELGDSALYFCASSPPPSQGLYNEQFFGPGTRLTVL.

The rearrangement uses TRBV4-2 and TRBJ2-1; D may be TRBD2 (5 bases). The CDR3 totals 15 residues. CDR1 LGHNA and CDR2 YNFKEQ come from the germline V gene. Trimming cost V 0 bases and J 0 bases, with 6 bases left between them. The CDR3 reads CASSQEEGSYNEQFF. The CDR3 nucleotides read TGTGCCAGCAGCCAAGAAGAGGGCTCCTACAATGAGCAGTTCTTC.

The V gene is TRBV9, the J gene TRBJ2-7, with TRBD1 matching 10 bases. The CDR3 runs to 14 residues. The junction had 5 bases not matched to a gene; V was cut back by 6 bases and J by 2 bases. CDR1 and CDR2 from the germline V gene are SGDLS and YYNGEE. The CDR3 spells CASTPGQGTYEQYF. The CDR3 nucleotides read TGTGCCAGCACCCCGGGACAGGGGACCTACGAGCAGTACTTC.

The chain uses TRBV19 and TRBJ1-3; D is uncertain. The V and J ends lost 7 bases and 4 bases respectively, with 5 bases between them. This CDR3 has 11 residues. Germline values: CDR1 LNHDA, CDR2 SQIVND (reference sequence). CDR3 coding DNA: TGTGCCAGTACCCAGGGAAACACCATATATTTT. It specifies CASTQGNTIYF.

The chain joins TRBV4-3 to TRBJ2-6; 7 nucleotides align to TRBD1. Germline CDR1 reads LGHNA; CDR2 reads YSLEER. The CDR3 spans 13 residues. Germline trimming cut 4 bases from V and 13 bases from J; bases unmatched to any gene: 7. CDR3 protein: CASSPWTGLVLTF. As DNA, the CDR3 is TGCGCCAGCAGCCCTTGGACAGGTTTGGTCCTGACTTTC.

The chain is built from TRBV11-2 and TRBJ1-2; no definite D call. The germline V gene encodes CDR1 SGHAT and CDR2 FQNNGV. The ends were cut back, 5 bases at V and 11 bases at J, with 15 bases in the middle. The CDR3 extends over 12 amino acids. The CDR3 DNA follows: TGTGCCAGCAGCCAATCGAGGGTGTGGTACACCTTC. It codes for CASSQSRVWYTF. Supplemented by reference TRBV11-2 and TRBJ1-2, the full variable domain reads EAGVAQSPRYKIIEKRQSVAFWCNPISGHATLYWYQQILGQGPKLLIQFQNNGVVDDSQLPKDRFSAERLKGVDSTLKIQPAKLEDSAVYLCASSQSRVWYTFGSGTRLTVV.

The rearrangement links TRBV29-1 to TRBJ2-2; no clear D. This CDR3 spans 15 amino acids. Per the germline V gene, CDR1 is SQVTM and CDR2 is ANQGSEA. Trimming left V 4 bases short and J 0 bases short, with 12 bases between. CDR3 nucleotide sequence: TGCAGCGTTGTGCACAGCCGTGCGAACACCGGGGAGCTGTTTTTT. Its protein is CSVVHSRANTGELFF.

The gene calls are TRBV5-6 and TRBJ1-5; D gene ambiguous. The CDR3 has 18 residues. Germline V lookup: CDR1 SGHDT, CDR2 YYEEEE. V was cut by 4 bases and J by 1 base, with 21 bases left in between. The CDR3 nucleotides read TGTGCCAGCAGCCTCCACGACAAAAGATTCGCGAGCAATCAGCCCCAGCATTTT. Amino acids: CASSLHDKRFASNQPQHF.

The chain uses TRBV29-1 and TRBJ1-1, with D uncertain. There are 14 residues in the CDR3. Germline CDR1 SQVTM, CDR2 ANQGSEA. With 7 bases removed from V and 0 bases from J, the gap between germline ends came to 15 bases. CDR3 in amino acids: CSASKRAMNTEAFF. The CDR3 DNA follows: TGCAGCGCCTCAAAGCGAGCCATGAACACTGAAGCTTTCTTT.

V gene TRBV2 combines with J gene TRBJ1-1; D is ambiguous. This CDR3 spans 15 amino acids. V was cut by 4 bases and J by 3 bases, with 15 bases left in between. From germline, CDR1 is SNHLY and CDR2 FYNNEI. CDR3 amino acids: CASSGFRGRDTEAFF. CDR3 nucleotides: TGTGCCAGCAGTGGCTTTAGAGGGCGGGACACTGAAGCTTTCTTT.

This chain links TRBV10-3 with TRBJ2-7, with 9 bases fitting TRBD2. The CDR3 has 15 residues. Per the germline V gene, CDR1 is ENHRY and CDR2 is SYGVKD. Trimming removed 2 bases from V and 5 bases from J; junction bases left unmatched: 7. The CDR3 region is CAISEMAGGLDEQYF. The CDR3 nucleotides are TGTGCCATCAGTGAGATGGCGGGGGGGCTCGACGAGCAGTACTTC.

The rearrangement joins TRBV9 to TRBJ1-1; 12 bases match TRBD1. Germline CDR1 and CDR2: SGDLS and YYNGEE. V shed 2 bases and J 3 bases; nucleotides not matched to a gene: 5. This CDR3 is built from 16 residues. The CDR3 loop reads CASSVGTGGRDTEAFF. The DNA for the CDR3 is TGTGCCAGCAGCGTCGGGACAGGGGGCAGGGACACTGAAGCTTTCTTT.

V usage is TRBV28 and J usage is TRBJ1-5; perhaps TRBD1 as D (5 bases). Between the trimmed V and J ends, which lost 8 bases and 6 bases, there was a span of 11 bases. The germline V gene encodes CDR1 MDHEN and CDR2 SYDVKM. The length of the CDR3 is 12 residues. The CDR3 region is CASRPGGQPQHF. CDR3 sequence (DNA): TGTGCCAGCCGCCCCGGGGGTCAGCCCCAGCATTTT.